The 17 T cell receptor beta chains below were found in one sample sequenced in a study of T-cell memory formation after mild COVID-19 (dated by TCRdb to about 2021). The library was made by 5' RACE. For sequencing, an Illumina NovaSeq 6000 was employed. TCRdb reworked the public reads: Q25 trimming with fastp, MiXCR clone assembly, productive beta chains retained. Rows merge per CDR3 protein into single entries with the most common DNA and genes. In this sample the table shows roughly 350,000 distinct CDR3 sequences, over 20% of which occur a single time. Around 12% of the sample comes from the top ten. Sample: PBMCs or a T cell subset sorted from them (not recorded which). Receptor source: an adult woman who had mild COVID-19 (a few samples of this study predate the infection). The sample titles of this study are shuffled in the database, so cell type and time point are left out; the donor was told from shared clones.

In this sample, this clonotype turned up a few times. The rearrangement uses TRBV7-3 and TRBJ2-7; tentatively, D is TRBD2 (7 bases). Per germline, CDR1 SGHTA and CDR2 FQGTGA. This CDR3 spans 15 amino acids. V was trimmed by 5 bases and J by 3 bases, leaving 17 bases between them. The CDR3 is CASSRSAGAHYEQYF. CDR3 sequence (DNA): TGTGCCAGCAGCCGTTCGGCGGGGGCCCACTACGAGCAGTACTTC.

The chain recombines TRBV19 with TRBJ1-2; D is possibly TRBD1 (5 bases). The CDR3 runs to 13 residues. V was cut by 3 bases and J by 8 bases, with 13 bases left in between. Germline values: CDR1 LNHDA, CDR2 SQIVND (reference sequence). CDR3 residues: CASSISPGSGYTF. CDR3 DNA sequence: TGTGCCAGTAGTATTAGTCCAGGGTCCGGCTACACCTTC.

This clonotype was picked up a small number of times. The V gene is TRBV12-3 or TRBV12-4, the J gene TRBJ1-1; D gene ambiguous. V was shortened by 6 bases and J by 0 bases, with 8 bases between the two germline ends. The CDR3 is made up of 13 amino acids. CDR3 sequence reads: CASSLHVNTEAFF. Written as DNA, the CDR3 is TGTGCCAGCAGCCTCCACGTGAACACTGAAGCTTTCTTT.

This clonotype was counted a few times. The chain joins TRBV7-9 to TRBJ2-7; D is ambiguous. CDR1 and CDR2 from the germline V gene are SEHNR and FQNEAQ (reference sequence). Trimming removed 0 bases from V and 4 bases from J, with 7 bases in between. The CDR3 runs to 13 residues. The CDR3 sequence is CASSLAGQYEQYF. As DNA, the CDR3 is TGTGCCAGCAGCTTAGCTGGGCAGTACGAGCAGTACTTC.

This clonotype was detected only a few times. The gene calls are TRBV5-6 and TRBJ2-1; a weak D match, TRBD1 (5 bases). Germline CDR1 SGHDT, CDR2 YYEEEE. The CDR3 consists of 14 residues. V lost 0 bases to trimming and J lost 5 bases, with 9 bases between them. The CDR3 sequence is CASSLGIQDNEQFF. CDR3 DNA sequence: TGTGCCAGCAGCTTGGGGATACAGGACAATGAGCAGTTCTTC.

This clonotype was counted only a few times. The genes are TRBV12-3 or TRBV12-4 and TRBJ1-6; 9 nucleotides align to TRBD1. The CDR3 is 15 residues long. J lost 9 bases, V lost 4 bases, and 7 bases had no gene match. The CDR3 protein is CASSSPGQGGSPLHF. CDR3 sequence (DNA): TGTGCCAGCAGTTCACCGGGACAGGGTGGTTCACCCCTCCACTTT.

The chain combines TRBV24-1 with TRBJ2-1, with 12 bases that match TRBD2. The J segment lost 9 bases and the V segment lost 3 bases, leaving 14 bases of the junction unmatched. This CDR3 spans 18 amino acids. Per germline, CDR1 KGHDR and CDR2 SFDVKD. CDR3 nucleotide sequence: TGTGCCACCAGTGATCCATCGACTAGCGGGAGAAACTATCCTGAGCAGTTCTTC. Protein product: CATSDPSTSGRNYPEQFF.

This chain joins TRBV20-1 and TRBJ1-5; 10 bases align to TRBD1. This CDR3 is 17 amino acids long. V lost 6 bases to trimming and J lost 0 bases; unmatched junction nucleotides: 11. Per germline, CDR1 DFQATT and CDR2 SNEGSKA (reference sequence). CDR3 loop: CSATGGTGVYSNQPQHF. In nucleotides, the CDR3 is TGCAGTGCCACAGGCGGGACAGGGGTCTATAGCAATCAGCCCCAGCATTTT.

The V gene is TRBV7-2, the J gene TRBJ2-1; 13 bases agree with TRBD2. The germline CDR1 and CDR2 sequences are SGHTA and FQGNSA. CDR3 size: 13 residues. Trimming removed 4 bases from V and 14 bases from J; junction bases left unmatched: 5. CDR3 protein: CASSSGLAGEKFF. In DNA, the CDR3 is TGTGCCAGCAGCTCAGGACTAGCGGGGGAAAAGTTCTTC. The variable domain in full, completed from reference TRBV7-2 and TRBJ2-1, reads GAGVSQSPSNKVTEKGKDVELRCDPISGHTALYWYRQSLGQGLEFLIYFQGNSAPDKSGLPSDRFSAERTGGSVSTLTIQRTQQEDSAVYLCASSSGLAGEKFFGPGTRLTVL.

The chain carries TRBV6-5 and TRBJ2-7; 9 bases align to TRBD1. The CDR3 spans 15 residues. The trim removed 0 bases at V and 6 bases at J, leaving 6 bases unmatched. CDR1 is MNHEY and CDR2 is SVGAGI in the germline V gene. The CDR3 sequence is CASSYSPGTGSEQYF. For the CDR3, the DNA is TGTGCCAGCAGTTACTCGCCGGGGACAGGGTCCGAGCAGTACTTC.

This chain uses TRBV20-1 with TRBJ2-1, with TRBD2 as a possible D gene (5 bases). Trimming cost V 3 bases and J 9 bases, with 18 bases left between them. This CDR3 region has 14 residues. Per the germline V gene, CDR1 is DFQATT and CDR2 is SNEGSKA (reference sequence). The CDR3 is CSASTSSGKGEQFF. In nucleotides, the CDR3 is TGCAGTGCTAGTACTAGTTCGGGCAAGGGTGAGCAGTTCTTC.

The genes are TRBV7-8 and TRBJ2-1; a weak D match, TRBD2 (6 bases). The CDR3 runs 16 residues. Germline lookup yields CDR1 SGHVS and CDR2 FQNEAQ. Trimming removed 3 bases at V and 0 bases at J, with 12 bases between. In DNA, the CDR3 is TGTGCCAGCAGCTTGTTACGGGGGAGCTCCTACAATGAGCAGTTCTTC. Its translation: CASSLLRGSSYNEQFF.

There are many counts of this clonotype. The V and J genes are TRBV12-3 or TRBV12-4 and TRBJ2-7; 7 nucleotides agree with TRBD1. The CDR3 is 14 residues long. With 4 bases clipped from V and 0 bases from J, the junction kept 3 bases outside the gene matches. CDR3 residues: CASSSGGLSYEQYF. The CDR3 nucleotides read TGTGCCAGCAGTTCAGGGGGTCTCTCCTACGAGCAGTACTTC.

This clonotype appeared many times. The genes are TRBV5-1 and TRBJ2-1, with 9 bases identical to TRBD2. Germline CDR1 reads SGHRS; CDR2 reads YFSETQ. This CDR3 region has 15 residues. Trimming at V came to 0 bases and at J to 4 bases, leaving 2 bases not matched to a gene. CDR3 loop: CASSLGSGGYNEQFF. In nucleotides, the CDR3 is TGCGCCAGCAGCTTGGGCAGCGGGGGGTACAATGAGCAGTTCTTC.

This chain joins TRBV7-9 and TRBJ2-1; D may be TRBD1 or TRBD2 (6 bases each). Germline V gene lookup returns CDR1 SEHNR and CDR2 FQNEAQ (reference sequence). V lost 1 base, J lost 8 bases, and 15 bases lay in between. This CDR3 comprises 15 residues. CDR3 DNA: TGTGCCAGCAGCTTAGTTAGGGGGGCCCGGGATGAGCAGTTCTTC. Translating gives CASSLVRGARDEQFF.

This chain links TRBV12-3 or TRBV12-4 with TRBJ1-5; D possibly corresponds to TRBD1 (6 bases). Deletions cut 4 bases from V and 9 bases from J, with 13 bases between. The CDR3 has 13 residues. The CDR3 coding sequence is TGTGCCAGCAGTTCCGGGACACCCAGGCCCCAGCATTTT. Its translation: CASSSGTPRPQHF.

The chain joins TRBV7-9 to TRBJ1-4; 9 nucleotides line up with TRBD1. Losses at the gene ends were 10 bases for V and 5 bases for J; bases not matched to a gene: 5. From germline, CDR1 is SEHNR and CDR2 FQNEAQ (reference sequence). CDR3 size: 13 residues. CDR3 bases: TGTGCCACTCGAGACAGGGGGAATGAAAAACTGTTTTTT. Its translation is CATRDRGNEKLFF.